A selection of T cell receptor beta chains follows, all from one sample in a study of blood T cell repertoires in COVID-19. The assay was immunoSEQ multiplex PCR, and TCRdb's table has in-frame clones only and misses some. The data show some 400,000 clones, with roughly 89% seen just once and 1.7% held by the top ten. Specimen: PBMCs or T cells enriched from blood (not recorded which). These receptors were taken from a woman between 25 and 40 years old who had recovered from COVID-19. CDR3s leave out the opening cysteine and the closing phenylalanine or tryptophan. The size of a clone is reported for some rows only, either as once, few or many, or as a class for expanded clones.

>TRBV29-1|NA
SVSTGLGSYEQY
>TRBV6-2/TRBV6-3|NA
ASSYSAGLGRDTQY
>TRBV5-1|NA
ASSIRTSGRSYEQY
>TRBV19|NA
ASSTTGRSIGNQPQH
>TRBV27|once
ASSLGTEAF
>TRBV5-1|NA
ASSLRFAGGPEDTQY
>TRBV19|NA
ASTQGQNAGGSPLH
>TRBV7-2|NA
ASSLIVVVSYNEQF
>TRBV7-9|NA
ASRPTLGQGVYEQY
>TRBV3-1/TRBV3-2|NA
ASSQGSLQPQETQY
>TRBV19|NA
ASSMSDSPLH
>TRBV2|NA
ASSDGQGTDTQY
>TRBV5-1|NA
ASSLRDSLYGYT
>TRBV3-1/TRBV3-2|NA
ASSQPSSTDTQY
>TRBV9|once
ASSGRTADSPLH
>TRBV6-6|NA
ASRPQGNTIY
>TRBV7-3|NA
ASCRGPDTEAF
>TRBV12-3/TRBV12-4|NA
ASSDSVSGGYT
>TRBV7-2|NA
ASTLQETQY
>TRBV7-2|NA
ASSSLAGGEQY
>TRBV30|NA
AWSADRGYEKLF
>TRBV19|NA
ASSISRSGANVLT
>TRBV7-2|NA
ASSLYRLNTYEQY
>TRBV2|NA
ASRSSGAGEKLF
>TRBV24-1|NA
ATSDPPGQGTDTQY
>TRBV4-2|NA
ASSQAREGFVY
>TRBV6-5|NA
ASSPGLKLNEQY
>TRBV19|NA
ASSIRGYQETQY
>TRBV9|once
ASSANSDRAGNTIY
>TRBV6-6|NA
ASSLTGNGYT
>TRBV9|NA
ASSAGDRSTGELF
>TRBV6-5|NA
ASSYSVQNEQY
>TRBV6-2/TRBV6-3|few
ASSDLQGYGTEAF
>TRBV20-1|NA
SASRGQGIYGYT
>TRBV2|NA
ASSQTGLVDQPQH
>TRBV6-5|NA
ASRAGEANSPLH
>TRBV3-1/TRBV3-2|NA
ASSTSGAVSSYEQY
>TRBV28|NA
ASSFRGWTGELF
>TRBV29-1|NA
SAALAGAGEQY
>TRBV5-5|NA
ASSERVGETQY
>TRBV19|NA
ASSTTPLNTEAF
>TRBV27|NA
ASRVQGAVETQY
>TRBV19|NA
ASNPTGRRPSSGNTIY
>TRBV5-4|NA
ASRRGTDNEKLF
>TRBV9|NA
ASSATGGSYEQY
>TRBV1|NA
TSSQEIARDRVPYEQY
>TRBV2|NA
ASAPGTDTQY
>TRBV6-2/TRBV6-3|NA
ASSYSYGTGEAF
>TRBV5-4|NA
ASSLGGQAANEKLF
>TRBV5-6|NA
ASSLVQGWTGELF
>TRBV9|once
ASSVDQRIADEQY
>TRBV9|NA
ASSNRASGGVTDTQY
>TRBV19|NA
ASSRPNMVRGMNTEAF
>TRBV4-3|NA
ASSQTGLAEKLF